This TCR beta chain was found in a study of cytomegalovirus exposure and HLA in healthy donors. Findings of the study overall: Presence/absence analysis assumed near-uniform sequencing depth across donors.

The PCR was carried out with 60 Vbeta primers and 13 Jbeta primers. The method was immunoSEQ multiplex PCR; TCRdb's version includes in-frame clones alone and lacks a portion of them. Seen here are approximately 110,000 clones, around three quarters observed once, and the top ten hold just under 3%. V was pared by 3 bases and J by 2 bases, with 12 bases of the junction left unmatched. This CDR3 comprises 17 residues. From germline, CDR1 is GTSNPN and CDR2 SVGIG (reference sequence). Comment on this clone: Its antigen is unidentified.

The specimen sequenced was PBMCs. The origin of this receptor is a young woman in good health and CMV-seropositive. The chain has TRBV30 and TRBJ1-5, with 8 positions matching TRBD1. CDR3 sequence reads: CAWSAGGKGEGNQPQHF. In nucleotides, the CDR3 is TGTGCCTGGAGCGCAGGGGGCAAGGGGGAAGGCAATCAGCCCCAGCATTTT.